Detailed here is one T cell receptor (beta chain). This clone was counted a single time. Which antigen it targets is not known. Per-nucleotide qualities are absent, and no much larger clonotype sits a single base away. Read against the paper, the sample's time point label means: baseline before first vaccination. Vaccinee samples were obtained from the UK trials COV001 and COV002, which included a single-blind randomized controlled phase 2/3 trial of AZD1222 (ChAdOx1 nCoV-19) in healthy adults. For TCRbeta chain sequencing, PBMC samples were collected from trial participants at day 0 and at day 28 after the second dose. The CDR3 regions of human TCRbeta chains were analyzed by immunosequencing. The study's processing was this. Repertoire TCRs were checked for matches against a reference library of SARS-CoV-2-specific TCRs that had been generated using the MIRA antigen-specificity platform. Breadth was defined as the fraction of unique TCRs that were SARS-CoV-2-associated, and depth was defined as the fraction of total T cells that were SARS-CoV-2-associated. Using the MIRA data, each spike-specific TCR was mapped to the spike region that the TCR reacts to and placed in a CD4 or CD8 class. Log10-transformed breadth and depth values were compared by one-way ANOVA with Sidak's multiple comparisons tests. What TCRdb holds here is the immuneACCESS table cut down to in-frame rearrangements. Part of the clones is not present; checked against another copy, under half of the missing clones reflect an unresolved V gene, and the others are unexplained. The DNA gave D and trimming, while V, J and clone size come from that table. The sample yields about 130,000 clones; more than 90% were counted once. The ten largest clones take up roughly 1.7% of the sample.

The data belong to a study of T cell responses to AZD1222 COVID-19 vaccine (dated by TCRdb to about 2021). For context, the study as a whole: AZD1222 recipients whose second dose came at about 4 weeks and those whose second dose came at about 12 weeks were combined into one group, since spike-specific TCR depth and breadth did not differ between the two schedules. Trial participants were enrolled into age subgroups of 18-55, 56-69 and 70-plus years, which contained 148, 28 and 57 TCR-sequenced participants, respectively. TCR sequencing was performed for about 250 trial participants, of whom 207 were given two doses of AZD1222 and around 25 were given two doses of MenACWY control vaccine. On the study overall, not on this receptor specifically: Reportedly, close to half of the unique spike-specific TCRs recognized epitopes lying outside the regions that are mutated in the B.1.351 and B.1.1.7 variants. In the small 56-69-year group, the increase in depth fell short of significance, most likely because of low power. After two AZD1222 doses, both the breadth and the depth of spike-specific TCRs were significantly higher than at day 0 and than in MenACWY recipients. Participants were mostly white British, with more females than males. The authors suggested clonal diversity may have been underestimated. Because no samples from the day 14 peak response were available, repertoires could be characterized only after the peak T cell response. CD4 TCRs associated with the vaccine covered the entire spike protein, and the dominant responses were in regions 160-218 and 743-854. Conclusions about previously exposed vaccinees are limited because only five to seven AZD1222 recipients were SARS-CoV-2 seropositive at baseline.

V is pared back by 0 bases and J by 1 base, with 10 bases lying between the germline termini. Based on the germline V gene, the CDR1 and CDR2 sequences are LGHNA and YSLEER. The CDR3 measures 15 amino acids from cysteine to phenylalanine. This entry keeps only the CDR3 DNA: 45 bases, framed from base 1. The receptor chain draws on TRBV4-3 and TRBJ2-7; tentative D gene TRBD1, with 5 bases matching. The sequence came from an adult in good health. Sequencing used peripheral blood, obtained on day 0 of AZD1222 vaccination. The sequenced DNA: TGCGCCAGCAGCCAAGACAGGGTACTGTCCTACGAGCAGTACTTC. Translation gives CASSQDRVLSYEQYF.